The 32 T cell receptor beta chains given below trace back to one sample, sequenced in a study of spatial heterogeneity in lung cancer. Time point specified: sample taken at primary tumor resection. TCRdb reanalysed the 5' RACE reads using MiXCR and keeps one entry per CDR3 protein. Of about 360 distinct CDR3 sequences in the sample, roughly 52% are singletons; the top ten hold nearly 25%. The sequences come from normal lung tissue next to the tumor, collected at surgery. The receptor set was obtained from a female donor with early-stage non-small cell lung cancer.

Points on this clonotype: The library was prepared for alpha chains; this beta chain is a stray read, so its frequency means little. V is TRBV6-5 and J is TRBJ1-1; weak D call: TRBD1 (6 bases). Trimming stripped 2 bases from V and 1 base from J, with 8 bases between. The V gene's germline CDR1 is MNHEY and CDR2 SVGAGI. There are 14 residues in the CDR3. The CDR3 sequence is CASSYVTGNTEAFF. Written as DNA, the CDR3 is TGTGCCAGCAGTTACGTGACAGGGAACACTGAAGCTTTCTTT.

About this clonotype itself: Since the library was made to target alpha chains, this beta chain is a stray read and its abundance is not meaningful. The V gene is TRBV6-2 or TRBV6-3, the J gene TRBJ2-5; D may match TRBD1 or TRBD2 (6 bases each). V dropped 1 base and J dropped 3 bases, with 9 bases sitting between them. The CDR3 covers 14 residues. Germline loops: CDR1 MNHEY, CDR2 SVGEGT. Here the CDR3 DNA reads TGTGCCAGCAGTTACTGGGGGGCAGAAGAGACCCAGTACTTC. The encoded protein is CASSYWGAEETQYF.

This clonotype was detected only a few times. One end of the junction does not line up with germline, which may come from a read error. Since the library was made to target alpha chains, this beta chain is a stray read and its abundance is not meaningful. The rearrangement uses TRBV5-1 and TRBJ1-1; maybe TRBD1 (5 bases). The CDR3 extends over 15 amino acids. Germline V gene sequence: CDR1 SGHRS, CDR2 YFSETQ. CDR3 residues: CASRDRAAMNTEAFF. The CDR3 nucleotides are TGTGCCAGCAGGGATCGAGCAGCTATGAACACTGAAGCTTTCTTT. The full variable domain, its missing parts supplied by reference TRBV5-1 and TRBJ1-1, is KAGVTQTPRYLIKTRGQQVTLSCSPISGHRSVSWYQQTPGQGLQFLFEYFSETQRNKGNFPGRFSGRQFSNSRSEMNVSTLELGDSALYLCASRDRAAMNTEAFFGQGTRLTVV.

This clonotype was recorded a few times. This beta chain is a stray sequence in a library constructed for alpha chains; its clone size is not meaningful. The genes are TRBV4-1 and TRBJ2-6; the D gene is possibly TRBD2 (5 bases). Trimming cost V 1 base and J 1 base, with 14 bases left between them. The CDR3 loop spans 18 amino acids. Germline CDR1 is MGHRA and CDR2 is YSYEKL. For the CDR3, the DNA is TGCGCCAGCAGCCAAGCCTGGGTTAGGGAGTCTGGGGCCAACGTCCTGACTTTC. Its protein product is CASSQAWVRESGANVLTF.

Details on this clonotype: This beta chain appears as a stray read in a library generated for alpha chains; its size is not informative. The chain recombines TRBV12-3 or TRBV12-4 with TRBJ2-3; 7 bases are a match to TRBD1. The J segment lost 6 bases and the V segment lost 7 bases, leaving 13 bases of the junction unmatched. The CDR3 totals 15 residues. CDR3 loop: CASTRQGTLGDTQYF. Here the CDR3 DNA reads TGTGCCAGCACCCGACAGGGCACCCTGGGCGATACGCAGTATTTT.

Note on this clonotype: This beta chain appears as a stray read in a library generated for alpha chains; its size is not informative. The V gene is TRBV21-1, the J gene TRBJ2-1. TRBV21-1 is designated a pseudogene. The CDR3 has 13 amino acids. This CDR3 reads CASRTSSVHEQFF. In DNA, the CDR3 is TGTGCCAGCAGGACCAGTTCCGTCCATGAGCAGTTCTTC.

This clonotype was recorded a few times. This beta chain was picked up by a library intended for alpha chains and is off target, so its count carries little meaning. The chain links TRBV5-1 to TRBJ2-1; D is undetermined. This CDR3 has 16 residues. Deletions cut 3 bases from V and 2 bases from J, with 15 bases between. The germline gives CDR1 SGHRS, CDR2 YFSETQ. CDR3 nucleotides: TGCGCCAGCAGCTCTTGGACCAGCCCGACCTACAATGAGCAGTTCTTC. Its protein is CASSSWTSPTYNEQFF.

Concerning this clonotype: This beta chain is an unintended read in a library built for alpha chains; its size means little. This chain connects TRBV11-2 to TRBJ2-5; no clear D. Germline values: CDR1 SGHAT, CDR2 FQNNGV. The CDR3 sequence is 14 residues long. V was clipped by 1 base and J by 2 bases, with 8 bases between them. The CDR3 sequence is CASSLGWGQETQYF. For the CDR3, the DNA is TGTGCCAGCAGCTTAGGATGGGGACAAGAGACCCAGTACTTC. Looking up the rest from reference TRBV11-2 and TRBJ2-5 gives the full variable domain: EAGVAQSPRYKIIEKRQSVAFWCNPISGHATLYWYQQILGQGPKLLIQFQNNGVVDDSQLPKDRFSAERLKGVDSTLKIQPAKLEDSAVYLCASSLGWGQETQYFGPGTRLLVL.

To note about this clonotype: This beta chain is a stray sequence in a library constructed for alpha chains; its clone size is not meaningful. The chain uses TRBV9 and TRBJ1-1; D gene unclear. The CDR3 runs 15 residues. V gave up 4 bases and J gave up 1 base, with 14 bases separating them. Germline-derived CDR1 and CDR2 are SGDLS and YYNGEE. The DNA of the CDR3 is TGTGCCAGCAGCCCCAAGGCAGGTTCGAACACTGAAGCTTTCTTT. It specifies CASSPKAGSNTEAFF.

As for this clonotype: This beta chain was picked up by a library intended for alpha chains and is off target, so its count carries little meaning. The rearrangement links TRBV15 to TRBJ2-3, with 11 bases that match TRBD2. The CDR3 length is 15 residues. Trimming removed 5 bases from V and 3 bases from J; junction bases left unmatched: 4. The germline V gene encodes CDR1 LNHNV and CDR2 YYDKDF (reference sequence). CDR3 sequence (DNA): TGTGCCACCAGCTCTAGCGGGAGGATAACAGATACGCAGTATTTT. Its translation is CATSSSGRITDTQYF. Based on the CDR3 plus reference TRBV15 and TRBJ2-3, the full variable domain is DAMVIQNPRYQVTQFGKPVTLSCSQTLNHNVMYWYQQKSSQAPKLLFHYYDKDFNNEADTPDNFQSRRPNTSFCFLDIRSPGLGDTAMYLCATSSSGRITDTQYFGPGTRLTVL.

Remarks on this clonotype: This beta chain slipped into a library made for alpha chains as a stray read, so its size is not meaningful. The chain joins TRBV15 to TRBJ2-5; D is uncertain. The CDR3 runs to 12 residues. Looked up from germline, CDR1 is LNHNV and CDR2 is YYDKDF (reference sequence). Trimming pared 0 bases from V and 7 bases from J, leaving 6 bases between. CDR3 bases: TGTGCCACCAGCAGAGATCGGGCGACCCAGTACTTC. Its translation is CATSRDRATQYF.

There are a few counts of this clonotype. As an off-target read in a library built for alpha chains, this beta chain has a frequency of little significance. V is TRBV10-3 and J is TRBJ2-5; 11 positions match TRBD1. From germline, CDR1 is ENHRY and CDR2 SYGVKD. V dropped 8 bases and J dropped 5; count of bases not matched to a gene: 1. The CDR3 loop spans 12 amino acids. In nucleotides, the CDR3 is TGTGCCATCGGACAGGGGGCGGAGACCCAGTACTTC. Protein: CAIGQGAETQYF.

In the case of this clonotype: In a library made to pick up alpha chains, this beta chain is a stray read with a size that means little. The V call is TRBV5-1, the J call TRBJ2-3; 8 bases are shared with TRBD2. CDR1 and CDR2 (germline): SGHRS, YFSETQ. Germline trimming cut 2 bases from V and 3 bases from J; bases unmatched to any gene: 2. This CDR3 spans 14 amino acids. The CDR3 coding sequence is TGCGCCAGCAGCTTTAGCGGGGATACAGATACGCAGTATTTT. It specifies CASSFSGDTDTQYF.

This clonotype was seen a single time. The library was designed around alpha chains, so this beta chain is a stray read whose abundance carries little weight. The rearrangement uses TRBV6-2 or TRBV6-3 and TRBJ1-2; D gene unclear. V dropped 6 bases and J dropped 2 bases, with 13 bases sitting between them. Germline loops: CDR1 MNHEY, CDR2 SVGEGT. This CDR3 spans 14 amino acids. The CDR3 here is CASSRTDKNYGYTF. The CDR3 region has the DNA TGTGCCAGCAGCCGGACCGACAAGAACTATGGCTACACCTTC.

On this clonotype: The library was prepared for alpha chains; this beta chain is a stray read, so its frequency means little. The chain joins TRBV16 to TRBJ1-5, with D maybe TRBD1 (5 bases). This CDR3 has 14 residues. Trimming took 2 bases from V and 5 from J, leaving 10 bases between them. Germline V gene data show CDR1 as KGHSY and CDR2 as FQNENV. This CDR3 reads CASSQGDSYQPQHF. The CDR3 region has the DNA TGTGCCAGCAGCCAAGGGGACTCTTATCAGCCCCAGCATTTT.

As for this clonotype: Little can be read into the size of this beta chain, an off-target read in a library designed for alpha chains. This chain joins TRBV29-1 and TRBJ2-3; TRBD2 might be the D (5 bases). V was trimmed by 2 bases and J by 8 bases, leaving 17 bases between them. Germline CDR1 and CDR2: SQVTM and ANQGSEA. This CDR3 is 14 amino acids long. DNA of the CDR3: TGCAGCGTTGAACCCAGAGGGCTCTTAGTTACGCAGTATTTT. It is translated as CSVEPRGLLVTQYF.

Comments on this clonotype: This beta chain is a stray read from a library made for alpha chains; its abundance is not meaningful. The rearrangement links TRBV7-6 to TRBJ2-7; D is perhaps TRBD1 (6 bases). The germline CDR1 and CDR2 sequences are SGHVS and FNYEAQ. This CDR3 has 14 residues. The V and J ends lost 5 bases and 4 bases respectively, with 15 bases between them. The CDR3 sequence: CASSPTGFAYEQYF. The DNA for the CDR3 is TGTGCCAGCAGCCCAACAGGGTTCGCGTACGAGCAGTACTTC.

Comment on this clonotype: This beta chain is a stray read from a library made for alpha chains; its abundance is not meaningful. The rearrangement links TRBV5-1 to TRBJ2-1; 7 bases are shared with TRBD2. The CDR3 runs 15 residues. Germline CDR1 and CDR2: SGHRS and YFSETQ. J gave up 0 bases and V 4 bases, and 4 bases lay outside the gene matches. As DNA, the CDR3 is TGCGCCAGCAGCCCCGGGAGGAGCTCCTACAATGAGCAGTTCTTC. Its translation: CASSPGRSSYNEQFF.

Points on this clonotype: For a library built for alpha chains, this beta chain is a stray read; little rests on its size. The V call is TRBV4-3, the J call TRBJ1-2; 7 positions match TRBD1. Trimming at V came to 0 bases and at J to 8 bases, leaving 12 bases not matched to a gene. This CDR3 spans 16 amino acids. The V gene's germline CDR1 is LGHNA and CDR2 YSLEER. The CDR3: CASSQDPTGFREGYTF. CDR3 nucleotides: TGCGCCAGCAGCCAAGATCCGACAGGGTTTAGAGAAGGCTACACCTTC.

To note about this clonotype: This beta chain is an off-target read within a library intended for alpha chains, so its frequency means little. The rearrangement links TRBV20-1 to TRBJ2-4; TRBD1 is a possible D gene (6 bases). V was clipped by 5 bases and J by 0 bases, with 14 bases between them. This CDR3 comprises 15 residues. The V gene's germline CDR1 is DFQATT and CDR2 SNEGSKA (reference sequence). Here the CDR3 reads CSARRQDLAKNIQYF. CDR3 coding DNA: TGCAGTGCTCGAAGACAGGATTTAGCCAAAAACATTCAGTACTTC.

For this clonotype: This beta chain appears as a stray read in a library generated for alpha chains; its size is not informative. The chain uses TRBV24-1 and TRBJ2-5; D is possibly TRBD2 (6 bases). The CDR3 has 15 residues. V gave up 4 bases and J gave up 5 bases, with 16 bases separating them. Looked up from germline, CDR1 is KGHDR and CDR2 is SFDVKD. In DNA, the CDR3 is TGTGCCACCAGTGACCCCCGGAGGGCCGGGGAGACCCAGTACTTC. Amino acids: CATSDPRRAGETQYF.

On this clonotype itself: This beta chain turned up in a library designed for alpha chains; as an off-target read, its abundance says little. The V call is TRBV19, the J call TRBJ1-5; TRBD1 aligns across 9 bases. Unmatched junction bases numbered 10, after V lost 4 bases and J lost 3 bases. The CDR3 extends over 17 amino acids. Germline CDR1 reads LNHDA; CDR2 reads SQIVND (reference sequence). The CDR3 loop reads CASSTRTGANSNQPQHF. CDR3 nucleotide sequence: TGTGCCAGTAGTACTAGGACAGGGGCGAACTCCAATCAGCCCCAGCATTTT.

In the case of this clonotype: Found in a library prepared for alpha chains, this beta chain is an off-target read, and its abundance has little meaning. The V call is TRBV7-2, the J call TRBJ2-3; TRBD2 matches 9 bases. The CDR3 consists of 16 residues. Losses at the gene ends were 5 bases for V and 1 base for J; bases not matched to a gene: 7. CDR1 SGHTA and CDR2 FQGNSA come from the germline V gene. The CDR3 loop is CASSPASGARTDTQYF. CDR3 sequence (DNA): TGTGCCAGCAGCCCTGCTAGCGGGGCCCGCACAGATACGCAGTATTTT.

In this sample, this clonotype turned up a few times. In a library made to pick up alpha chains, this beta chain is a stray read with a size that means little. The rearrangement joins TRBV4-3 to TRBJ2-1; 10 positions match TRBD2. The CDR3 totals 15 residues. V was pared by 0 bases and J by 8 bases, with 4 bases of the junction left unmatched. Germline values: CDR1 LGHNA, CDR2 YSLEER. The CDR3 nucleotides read TGCGCCAGCAGCCAAGATCTAGCGGGGGACTATGAGCAGTTCTTC. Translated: CASSQDLAGDYEQFF.

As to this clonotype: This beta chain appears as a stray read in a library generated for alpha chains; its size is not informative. CDR3 loop: CASRPDRVDEQFF. In nucleotides, the CDR3 is TGTGCCAGCAGGCCGGACAGGGTCGATGAGCAGTTCTTC. The chain combines TRBV28 with TRBJ2-1, with TRBD1 matching 8 bases. This CDR3 contains 13 residues. Germline loops: CDR1 MDHEN, CDR2 SYDVKM. The V gene end was trimmed by 6 bases and the J gene end by 8 bases; junction bases not matched to a gene: 6.

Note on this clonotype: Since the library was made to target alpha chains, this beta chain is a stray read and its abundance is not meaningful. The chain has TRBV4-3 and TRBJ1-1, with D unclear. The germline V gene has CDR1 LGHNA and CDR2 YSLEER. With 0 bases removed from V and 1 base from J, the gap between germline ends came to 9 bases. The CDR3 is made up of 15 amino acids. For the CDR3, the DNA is TGCGCCAGCAGCCAAGATCTCGGCGGGAACACTGAAGCTTTCTTT. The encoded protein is CASSQDLGGNTEAFF.

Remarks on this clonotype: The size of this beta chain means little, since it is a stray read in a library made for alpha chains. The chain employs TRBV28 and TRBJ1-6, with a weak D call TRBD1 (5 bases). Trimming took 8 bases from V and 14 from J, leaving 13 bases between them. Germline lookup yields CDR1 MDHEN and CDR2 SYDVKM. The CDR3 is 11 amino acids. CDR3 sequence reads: CASAGGLTLHF. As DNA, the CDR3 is TGTGCCAGCGCCGGGGGTCTAACCCTCCACTTT.

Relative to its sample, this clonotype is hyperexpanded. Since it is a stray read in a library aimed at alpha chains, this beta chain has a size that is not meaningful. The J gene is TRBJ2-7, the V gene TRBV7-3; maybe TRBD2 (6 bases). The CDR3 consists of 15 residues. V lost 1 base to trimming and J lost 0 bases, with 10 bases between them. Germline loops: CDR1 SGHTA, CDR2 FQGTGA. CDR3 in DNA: TGTGCCAGCAGCTTAAGGGCGGGGAGCTCCTACGAGCAGTACTTC. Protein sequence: CASSLRAGSSYEQYF.

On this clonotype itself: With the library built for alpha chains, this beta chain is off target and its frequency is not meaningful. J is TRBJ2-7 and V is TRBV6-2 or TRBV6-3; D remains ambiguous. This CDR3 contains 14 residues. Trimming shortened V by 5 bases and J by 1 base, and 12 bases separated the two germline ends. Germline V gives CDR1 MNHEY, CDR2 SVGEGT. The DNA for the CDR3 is TGTGCCAGCAGTCCTCCGGGCGTATCCTACGAGCAGTACTTC. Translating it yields CASSPPGVSYEQYF.

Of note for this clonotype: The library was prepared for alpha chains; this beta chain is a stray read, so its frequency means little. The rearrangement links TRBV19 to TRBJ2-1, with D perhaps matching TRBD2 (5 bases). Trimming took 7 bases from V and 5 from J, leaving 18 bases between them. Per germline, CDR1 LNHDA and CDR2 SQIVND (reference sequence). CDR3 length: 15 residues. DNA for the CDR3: TGTGCCAGTACTCTCGGGGATTTAGGGCACAATGAGCAGTTCTTC. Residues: CASTLGDLGHNEQFF.

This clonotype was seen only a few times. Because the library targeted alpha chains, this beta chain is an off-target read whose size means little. CDR3 DNA sequence: TGTGCCATCAGTCCCGGACTAGCGATGGATACGCAGTATTTT. This encodes CAISPGLAMDTQYF. The rearrangement uses TRBV10-3 and TRBJ2-3, with 9 bases fitting TRBD2. Germline-derived CDR1 and CDR2 are ENHRY and SYGVKD. With V trimmed by 5 bases and J by 6 bases, 6 bases remained unmatched. The CDR3 totals 14 residues.

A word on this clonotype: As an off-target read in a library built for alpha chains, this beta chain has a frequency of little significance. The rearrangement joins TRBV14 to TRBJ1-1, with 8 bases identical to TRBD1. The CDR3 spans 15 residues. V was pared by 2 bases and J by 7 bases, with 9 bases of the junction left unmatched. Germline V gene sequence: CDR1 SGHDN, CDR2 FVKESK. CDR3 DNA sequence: TGTGCCAGCAGCCAAAGGGCAGGGGGCGCGAATGAAGCTTTCTTT. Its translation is CASSQRAGGANEAFF. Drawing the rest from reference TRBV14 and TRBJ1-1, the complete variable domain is EAGVTQFPSHSVIEKGQTVTLRCDPISGHDNLYWYRRVMGKEIKFLLHFVKESKQDESGMPNNRFLAERTGGTYSTLKVQPAELEDSGVYFCASSQRAGGANEAFFGQGTRLTVV.